This TCR beta chain was documented in a study of cytomegalovirus exposure and HLA in healthy donors. Study-level points and caveats: It was shown in a later analysis that HLA-associated TCR beta chains were more clonally expanded than other, equally common chains.

PCR amplification relied on 60 Vbeta primers (plus 13 Jbeta primers). The protocol was immunoSEQ multiplex PCR, while the TCRdb copy is restricted to in-frame clones and leaves out a portion. The sample shows 180,000 or so clones, 60% to 80% of them seen only once. In the case of this clone: Its antigen remains unknown. An end of the junction does not agree with germline; a read error may underlie this.

This CDR3 has 15 amino acids. In germline, CDR1 is SEHNR, CDR2 FQNEAQ (reference sequence). This chain links TRBV7-9 with TRBJ2-7, with TRBD2 matching 8 bases. The sequence was obtained from a middle-aged man in good health and CMV-seronegative. Sample: PBMCs. The CDR3: CSSSPGGLAGYEQYF. CDR3 bases: TGTTCCAGCAGCCCCGGAGGACTAGCTGGGTACGAGCAGTACTTC.